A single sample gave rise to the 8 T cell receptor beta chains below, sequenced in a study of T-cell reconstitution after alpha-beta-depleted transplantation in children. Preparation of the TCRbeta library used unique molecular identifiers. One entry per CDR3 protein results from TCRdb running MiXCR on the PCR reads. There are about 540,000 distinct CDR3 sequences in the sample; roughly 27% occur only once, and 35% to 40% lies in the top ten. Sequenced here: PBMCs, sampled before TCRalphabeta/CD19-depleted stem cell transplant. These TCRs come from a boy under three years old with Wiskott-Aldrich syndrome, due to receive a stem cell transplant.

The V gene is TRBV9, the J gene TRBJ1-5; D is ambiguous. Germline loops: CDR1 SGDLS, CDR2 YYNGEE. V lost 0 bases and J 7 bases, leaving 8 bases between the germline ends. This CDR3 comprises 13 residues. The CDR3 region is CASSVGPVQPQHF. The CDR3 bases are TGTGCCAGCAGCGTAGGACCAGTCCAGCCCCAGCATTTT.

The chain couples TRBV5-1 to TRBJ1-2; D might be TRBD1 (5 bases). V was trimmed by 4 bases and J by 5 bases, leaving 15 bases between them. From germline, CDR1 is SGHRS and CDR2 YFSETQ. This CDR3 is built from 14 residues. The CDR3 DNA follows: TGCGCCAGCAGCGAAGCCGGGACGGAATATGGCTACACCTTC. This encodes CASSEAGTEYGYTF.

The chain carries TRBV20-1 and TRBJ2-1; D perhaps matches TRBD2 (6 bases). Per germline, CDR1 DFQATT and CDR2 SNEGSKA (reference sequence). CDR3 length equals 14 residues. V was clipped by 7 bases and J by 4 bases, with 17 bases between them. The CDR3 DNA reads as TGCAGTGGTGTCCGGGCGGGACTTTACAATGAGCAGTTCTTC. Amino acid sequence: CSGVRAGLYNEQFF.

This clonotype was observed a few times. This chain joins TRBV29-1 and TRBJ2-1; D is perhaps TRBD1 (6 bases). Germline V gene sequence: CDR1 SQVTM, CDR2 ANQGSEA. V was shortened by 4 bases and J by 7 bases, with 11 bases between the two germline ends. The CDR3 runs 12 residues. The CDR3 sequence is CSVGGRGNEQFF. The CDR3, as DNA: TGCAGCGTTGGGGGCAGGGGTAATGAGCAGTTCTTC.

The CDR3 sequence is CASSLDAGEWNEQFF. CDR3 DNA sequence: TGTGCCAGCAGCTTAGATGCGGGAGAGTGGAATGAGCAGTTCTTC. This chain uses TRBV11-2 with TRBJ2-1; 7 bases map to TRBD2. Trimming took 0 bases from V and 7 from J; bases not matched to a gene: 6. The CDR3 length is 15 residues. The germline gives CDR1 SGHAT, CDR2 FQNNGV.

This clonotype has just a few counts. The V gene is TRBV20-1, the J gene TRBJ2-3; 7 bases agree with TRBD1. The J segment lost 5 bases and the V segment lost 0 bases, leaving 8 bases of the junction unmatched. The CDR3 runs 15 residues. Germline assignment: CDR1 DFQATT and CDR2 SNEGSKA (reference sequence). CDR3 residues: CSARDLRDSGDTQYF. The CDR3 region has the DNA TGCAGTGCTAGAGATCTAAGGGACAGTGGAGATACGCAGTATTTT.

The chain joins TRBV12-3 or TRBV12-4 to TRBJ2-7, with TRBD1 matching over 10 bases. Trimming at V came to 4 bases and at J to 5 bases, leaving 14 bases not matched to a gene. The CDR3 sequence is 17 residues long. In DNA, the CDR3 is TGTGCCAGCAGTTCCAAGACAGGGGGCGGTTTCTGGCACGAGCAGTACTTC. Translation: CASSSKTGGGFWHEQYF.

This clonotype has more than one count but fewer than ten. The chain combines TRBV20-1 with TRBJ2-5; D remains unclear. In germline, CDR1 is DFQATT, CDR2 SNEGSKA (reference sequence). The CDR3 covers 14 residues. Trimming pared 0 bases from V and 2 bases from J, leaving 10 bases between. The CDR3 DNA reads TGCAGTGCTAGAGATAGACGGCAGCAAGAGACCCAGTACTTC. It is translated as CSARDRRQQETQYF.